Presented here are 32 T cell receptor beta chains from one specimen sequenced in a study of Ad26.COV2.S vaccination and SARS-CoV-2 variants. The sample's treatment: roughly 19 received Ad26.COV2.S at low or high dose, single or two shots; roughly 5 received placebo; per-sample allocation not given. Each sample was drawn 63 days after the first injection (of vaccine or placebo). Method: immunoSEQ multiplex PCR; TCRdb's copy keeps in-frame clones and lacks some. The sample includes some 520,000 clones, around 88% of them seen just once. Source: peripheral blood, taken in a trial of Ad26.COV2.S vaccine versus placebo. The source is a person between 18 and 60 years old who received the Ad26.COV2.S COVID-19 vaccine or a placebo.

This clone was recorded a few times. The chain has TRBV3-1 (or the pseudogene TRBV3-2) and TRBJ1-4; the match to TRBD1 covers 12 bases. The CDR3 totals 18 residues. Germline lookup yields CDR1 LGHDT and CDR2 YNNKEL (reference sequence). J gave up 8 bases and V 4 bases, and 14 bases lay outside the gene matches. The CDR3 spells CASSPPGTGGVGSEKLFF. CDR3 bases: TGTGCCAGCAGCCCGCCCGGGACAGGGGGCGTCGGGAGCGAAAAACTGTTTTTT.

The chain joins TRBV7-2 to TRBJ1-4, with 7 nucleotides matching TRBD1. Germline CDR1 is SGHTA and CDR2 is FQGNSA. V lost 3 bases to trimming and J lost 8 bases; unmatched junction nucleotides: 12. This CDR3 contains 16 residues. CDR3 residues: CASSFGFKGAGEKLFF. For the CDR3, the DNA is TGTGCCAGCAGCTTCGGCTTCAAGGGGGCCGGGGAAAAACTGTTTTTT.

This chain connects TRBV7-2 to TRBJ1-4; tentative D call: TRBD1 (6 bases). V dropped 5 bases and J dropped 7 bases, with 20 bases sitting between them. Germline V lookup: CDR1 SGHTA, CDR2 FQGNSA. The CDR3 spans 16 residues. CDR3 loop: CASSALLGGRPEKLFF. In DNA form, the CDR3 reads TGTGCCAGCAGCGCGCTCCTCGGGGGGCGGCCTGAAAAACTGTTTTTT.

The chain carries TRBV27 and TRBJ2-1, with 9 bases fitting TRBD1. This CDR3 contains 15 residues. V lost 6 bases, J lost 4 bases, and 7 bases stayed unmatched. Germline lookup yields CDR1 MNHEY and CDR2 SMNVEV (reference sequence). As DNA, the CDR3 is TGTGCCAGCAGATACAGACAGGGGGAGTACAATGAGCAGTTCTTC. This gives the protein CASRYRQGEYNEQFF.

J is TRBJ2-1 and V is TRBV30; TRBD2 aligns across 8 bases. Losses at the gene ends were 0 bases for V and 1 base for J; bases not matched to a gene: 8. The CDR3 totals 17 residues. The germline CDR1 and CDR2 sequences are GTSNPN and SVGIG (reference sequence). CDR3 amino acids: CAWSVGAGRGSYNEQFF. CDR3 in DNA: TGTGCCTGGAGTGTGGGGGCCGGGAGGGGGTCCTACAATGAGCAGTTCTTC.

The chain couples TRBV2 to TRBJ1-1; no definite D call. The CDR3 totals 14 residues. The V end was cut by 6 bases, the J end by 5 bases, with 16 bases between. Per the germline V gene, CDR1 is SNHLY and CDR2 is FYNNEI. CDR3 nucleotide sequence: TGTGCCAGCAGCCGCGACAACGTCGAGACTGAAGCTTTCTTT. This codes for CASSRDNVETEAFF.

CDR3 loop: CASSPPGSSSYNEQFF. In nucleotides, the CDR3 is TGCGCCAGCAGCCCCCCAGGAAGCAGCTCCTACAATGAGCAGTTCTTC. The rearrangement links TRBV5-1 to TRBJ2-1; D is uncertain. Trimming cost V 4 bases and J 0 bases, with 14 bases left between them. Germline CDR1 SGHRS, CDR2 YFSETQ. The length of the CDR3 is 16 residues.

This chain connects TRBV7-2 to TRBJ1-2, with D possibly TRBD1 on 6 matching bases. V gave up 1 base and J gave up 2 bases, with 8 bases separating them. The CDR3 consists of 14 residues. CDR1 is SGHTA, CDR2 FQGNSA, per germline. DNA of the CDR3: TGTGCCAGCAGCTTAGTCACAGGGAACTATGGCTACACCTTC. Protein sequence: CASSLVTGNYGYTF.

V is TRBV2 and J is TRBJ1-1; 8 bases are a match to TRBD1. The germline gives CDR1 SNHLY, CDR2 FYNNEI. V trimming: 7 bases; J trimming: 11 bases; junction bases outside the gene matches: 6. This CDR3 has 11 residues. The CDR3 here is CASTGGRVAFF. CDR3 nucleotide sequence: TGTGCCAGCACAGGGGGCAGGGTTGCTTTCTTT.

The chain combines TRBV29-1 with TRBJ1-1; D remains ambiguous. Looked up from germline, CDR1 is SQVTM and CDR2 is ANQGSEA. The V end was cut by 7 bases, the J end by 3 bases, with 12 bases between. CDR3 size: 12 residues. The CDR3 loop reads CSGFPADTEAFF. The CDR3, as DNA: TGCAGCGGCTTTCCAGCCGACACTGAAGCTTTCTTT.

The chain recombines TRBV3-1 (or the pseudogene TRBV3-2) with TRBJ1-4, with D uncertain. CDR1 and CDR2 (germline): LGHDT, YNNKEL (reference sequence). There are 17 residues in the CDR3. V shed 1 base and J shed 5 bases, with 17 bases lying between them. Here the CDR3 reads CASSQVTSEEENEKLFF. For the CDR3, the DNA is TGTGCCAGCAGCCAAGTTACTTCCGAGGAGGAAAATGAAAAACTGTTTTTT.

This chain links TRBV12-3 or TRBV12-4 with TRBJ1-4; no reliable D call. This CDR3 is built from 11 residues. Trimming took off 6 bases at V and 8 bases at J, with 7 bases between the two ends. For the CDR3, the DNA is TGTGCCAGCAGCCTCGACGAAAAACTGTTTTTT. Its translation is CASSLDEKLFF.

J is TRBJ2-3 and V is TRBV30; 8 bases agree with TRBD1. Germline V gives CDR1 GTSNPN, CDR2 SVGIG (reference sequence). The CDR3 has 16 residues. After removal of 4 bases from V and 2 bases from J, the junction contained 11 bases not matched to a gene. CDR3 protein: CAWTLKTGATTDTQYF. The CDR3 coding sequence is TGTGCCTGGACTCTTAAGACAGGGGCGACCACAGATACGCAGTATTTT.

V and J are TRBV28 and TRBJ1-2; D is uncertain. Germline CDR1 reads MDHEN; CDR2 reads SYDVKM. There are 13 residues in the CDR3. Trimming took off 10 bases at V and 0 bases at J, with 12 bases between the two ends. CDR3 nucleotide sequence: TGTGCCACCACTACGCCCACTAACTATGGCTACACCTTC. Protein: CATTTPTNYGYTF.

The V and J genes are TRBV5-1 and TRBJ2-7; unclear D gene. The CDR3 covers 15 residues. Trimming pared 0 bases from V and 5 bases from J, leaving 15 bases between. The germline gives CDR1 SGHRS, CDR2 YFSETQ. The CDR3 spells CASSLAGNRRNEQYF. Here the CDR3 DNA reads TGCGCCAGCAGCTTGGCCGGTAATAGGCGGAACGAGCAGTACTTC.

The CDR3 DNA reads as TGTGCCAGCAGTTCCCATGCAGGGGGTTCGGGAAACACCATATATTTT. Its translation is CASSSHAGGSGNTIYF. The chain recombines TRBV27 with TRBJ1-3; 7 bases line up with TRBD1. Germline V gene data show CDR1 as MNHEY and CDR2 as SMNVEV (reference sequence). The CDR3 is 16 residues long. With V trimmed by 4 bases and J by 4 bases, 10 bases remained unmatched.

V gene TRBV29-1 combines with J gene TRBJ1-1; tentative D call: TRBD1 (5 bases). The CDR3 sequence is 14 residues long. Germline CDR1 and CDR2: SQVTM and ANQGSEA. Between the trimmed V and J ends, which lost 4 bases and 2 bases, there was a span of 14 bases. The CDR3 spells CSVGLAGTNTEAFF. The CDR3 coding sequence is TGCAGCGTTGGGTTGGCAGGGACTAACACTGAAGCTTTCTTT.

This chain joins TRBV5-7 and TRBJ2-1; D unclear. TRBV5-7 has ORF status, its function being uncertain. The CDR3 spans 12 residues. Trimming removed 0 bases at V and 5 bases at J, with 3 bases between. For the CDR3, the DNA is TGTGCCAGCAGCTTGGACGACAATGAGCAGTTCTTC. It translates to CASSLDDNEQFF.

This clone was seen once. The J gene is TRBJ2-2, the V gene TRBV4-2, with a weak D call TRBD2 (5 bases). This CDR3 region has 15 residues. Germline lookup yields CDR1 LGHNA and CDR2 YNFKEQ. V lost 0 bases and J lost 8, with 13 bases in between. Written as DNA, the CDR3 is TGTGCCAGCAGCCAAGATGGGCTAGCCGCTGGGGAGCTGTTTTTT. It translates to CASSQDGLAAGELFF.

J is TRBJ2-7 and V is TRBV15; 7 positions match TRBD2. With V trimmed by 4 bases and J by 6 bases, 12 bases remained unmatched. The germline V gene has CDR1 LNHNV and CDR2 YYDKDF (reference sequence). The CDR3 runs to 15 residues. CDR3 nucleotides: TGTGCCACCAGCAAACTCGGGGAGGGGACGCGCGAGCAGTACTTC. Translation: CATSKLGEGTREQYF.

The V and J genes are TRBV11-2 and TRBJ2-7, with a tentative D call TRBD2 (6 bases). The V end lost 2 bases, the J end lost 2 bases, and 13 bases lay between the germline ends. This CDR3 spans 15 amino acids. Germline values: CDR1 SGHAT, CDR2 FQNNGV. The CDR3 reads CASSLRETATYEQYF. CDR3 in DNA: TGTGCCAGCAGCTTACGGGAGACAGCAACCTACGAGCAGTACTTC.

The CDR3 loop is CASSFGHSGNTIYF. The CDR3 nucleotides read TGTGCCAGCAGTTTTGGGCACTCTGGAAACACCATATATTTT. This chain joins TRBV28 and TRBJ1-3; no clear D gene. The CDR3 loop spans 14 amino acids. Germline CDR1 and CDR2: MDHEN and SYDVKM. V lost 3 bases to trimming and J lost 0 bases, with 6 bases between them.

V and J are TRBV14 and TRBJ2-7; D call uncertain. The length of the CDR3 is 15 residues. CDR1 is SGHDN and CDR2 is FVKESK in the germline V gene. The germline V and J ends were trimmed by 4 bases and 0 bases, with 13 bases remaining between them. CDR3 sequence: CASSLDTFRSYEQYF. DNA of the CDR3: TGTGCCAGCAGCCTCGACACATTTCGCTCCTACGAGCAGTACTTC.

In its sample, this clone was seen once. The chain links TRBV5-1 to TRBJ2-1, with 8 bases aligning to TRBD2. The junction had 6 bases not matched to a gene; V was cut back by 1 base and J by 6 bases. Germline lookup yields CDR1 SGHRS and CDR2 YFSETQ. The CDR3 length is 15 residues. The CDR3 DNA is TGCGCCAGCAGCTTGAGCGGGGGAAACTTCAATGAGCAGTTCTTC. It yields the protein CASSLSGGNFNEQFF.

The chain combines TRBV30 with TRBJ1-1; D is possibly TRBD1 (6 bases). Trimming took off 3 bases at V and 6 bases at J, with 17 bases between the two ends. CDR1 and CDR2 from the germline V gene are GTSNPN and SVGIG (reference sequence). The length of the CDR3 is 14 residues. CDR3 DNA: TGTGCCTGGAGAAATTCCAGGGGTCGGTCTGAAGCTTTCTTT. It is translated as CAWRNSRGRSEAFF.

V is TRBV6-2 or TRBV6-3 and J is TRBJ2-7; either TRBD1 or TRBD2 may fit D (5 bases each). Germline CDR1 MNHEY, CDR2 SVGEGT. The germline V and J ends were trimmed by 0 bases and 7 bases, with 19 bases remaining between them. The CDR3 loop spans 16 amino acids. The CDR3 region has the DNA TGTGCCAGCAGTTACTCGGTGAGACAGCGGATTGAGGAGCAGTACTTC. Translation gives CASSYSVRQRIEEQYF.

V usage is TRBV6-5 and J usage is TRBJ1-2; unclear D gene. Per the germline V gene, CDR1 is MNHEY and CDR2 is SVGAGI. The CDR3 consists of 14 residues. V was trimmed by 8 bases and J by 4 bases, leaving 17 bases between them. CDR3 protein: CASLPDSRGYGYTF. The CDR3 coding sequence is TGTGCCAGCCTCCCGGATTCTCGGGGCTATGGCTACACCTTC.

The genes are TRBV28 and TRBJ1-2; D is perhaps TRBD1 (5 bases). V gave up 7 bases and J gave up 5 bases, with 20 bases separating them. This CDR3 has 15 residues. Germline-derived CDR1 and CDR2 are MDHEN and SYDVKM. This CDR3 is CASKERGGVRYGYTF. In DNA form, the CDR3 reads TGTGCCAGCAAGGAAAGGGGTGGGGTCCGATATGGCTACACCTTC.

V and J are TRBV3-1 (or the pseudogene TRBV3-2) and TRBJ1-5; D not resolved. This CDR3 has 12 amino acids. Germline-derived CDR1 and CDR2 are LGHDT and YNNKEL (reference sequence). Trimming cost V 5 bases and J 9 bases, with 11 bases left between them. The DNA of the CDR3 is TGTGCCAGCAGCGAGCCTTTGGGGCCCCAGCATTTT. Protein: CASSEPLGPQHF.

The V gene is TRBV28, the J gene TRBJ2-7; perhaps TRBD2 as D (5 bases). This CDR3 has 14 amino acids. With 5 bases removed from V and 0 bases from J, the gap between germline ends came to 11 bases. The germline V gene has CDR1 MDHEN and CDR2 SYDVKM. In DNA form, the CDR3 reads TGTGCCAGCAGTCCGCTCGGACTCTCCTACGAGCAGTACTTC. It encodes CASSPLGLSYEQYF.

The rearrangement uses TRBV7-2 and TRBJ2-3; D remains ambiguous. The V gene lost 9 bases and the J gene lost 3 bases, with 7 bases spanning the gap. The CDR3 loop spans 11 amino acids. The germline gives CDR1 SGHTA, CDR2 FQGNSA. The CDR3 here is CASAHTDTQYF. The CDR3 DNA is TGTGCCAGTGCCCATACAGATACGCAGTATTTT.

The genes are TRBV5-1 and TRBJ2-4; the D is unclear. CDR1 is SGHRS, CDR2 YFSETQ, per germline. V was clipped by 4 bases and J by 0 bases, with 8 bases between them. CDR3 length: 14 residues. CDR3 DNA: TGCGCCAGCAGCCGCACGGAAGCCAAAAACATTCAGTACTTC. Residues: CASSRTEAKNIQYF.